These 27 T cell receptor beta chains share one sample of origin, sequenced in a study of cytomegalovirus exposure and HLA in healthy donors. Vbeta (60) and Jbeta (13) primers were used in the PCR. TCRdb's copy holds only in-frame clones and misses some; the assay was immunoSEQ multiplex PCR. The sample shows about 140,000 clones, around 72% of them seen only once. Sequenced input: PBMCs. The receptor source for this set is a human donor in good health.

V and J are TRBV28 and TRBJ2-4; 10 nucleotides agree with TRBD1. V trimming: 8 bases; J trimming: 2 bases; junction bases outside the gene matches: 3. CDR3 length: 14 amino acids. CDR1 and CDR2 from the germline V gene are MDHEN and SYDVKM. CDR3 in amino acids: CASRQGATKNIQYF. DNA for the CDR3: TGTGCCAGCCGACAGGGGGCGACCAAAAACATTCAGTACTTC.

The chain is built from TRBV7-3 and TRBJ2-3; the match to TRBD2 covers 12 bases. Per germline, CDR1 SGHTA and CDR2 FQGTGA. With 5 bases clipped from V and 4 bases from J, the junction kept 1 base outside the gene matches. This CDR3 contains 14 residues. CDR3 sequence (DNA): TGTGCCAGCAGCCTAGCGGGAGGGTCAGATACGCAGTATTTT. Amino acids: CASSLAGGSDTQYF.

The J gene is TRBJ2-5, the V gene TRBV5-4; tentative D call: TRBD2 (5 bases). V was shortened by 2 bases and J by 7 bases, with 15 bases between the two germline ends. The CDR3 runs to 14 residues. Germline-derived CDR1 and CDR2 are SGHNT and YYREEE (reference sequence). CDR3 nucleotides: TGTGCCAGCAGCTTCCTAGCTCACCGGGGGACCCAGTACTTC. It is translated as CASSFLAHRGTQYF.

The CDR3 loop is CASSRTGTNTGELFF. CDR3 DNA: TGTGCCAGCTCGCGGACAGGGACGAACACCGGGGAGCTGTTTTTT. The rearrangement joins TRBV18 to TRBJ2-2; 8 bases map to TRBD1. V trimming: 6 bases; J trimming: 0 bases; junction bases outside the gene matches: 3. The CDR3 extends over 15 amino acids. In germline, CDR1 is KGHSH, CDR2 LQKENI.

The CDR3 DNA is TGTGCCTGGACGTTCGTGGTCGGGACCGGGGAGCTGTTTTTT. Translated: CAWTFVVGTGELFF. This chain links TRBV30 with TRBJ2-2; no clear D. The CDR3 has 14 amino acids. CDR1 and CDR2 (germline): GTSNPN, SVGIG (reference sequence). The germline V and J ends were trimmed by 4 bases and 5 bases, with 14 bases remaining between them.

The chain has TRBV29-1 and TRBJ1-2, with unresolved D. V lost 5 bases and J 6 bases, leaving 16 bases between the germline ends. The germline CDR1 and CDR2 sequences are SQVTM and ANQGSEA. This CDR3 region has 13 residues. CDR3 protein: CSVRITQAHGYTF. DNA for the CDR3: TGCAGCGTTCGAATAACCCAGGCCCATGGCTACACCTTC. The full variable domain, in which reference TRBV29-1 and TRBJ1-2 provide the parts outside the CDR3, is SAVISQKPSRDICQRGTSLTIQCQVDSQVTMMFWYRQQPGQSLTLIATANQGSEATYESGFVIDKFPISRPNLTFSTLTVSNMSPEDSSIYLCSVRITQAHGYTFGSGTRLTVV.

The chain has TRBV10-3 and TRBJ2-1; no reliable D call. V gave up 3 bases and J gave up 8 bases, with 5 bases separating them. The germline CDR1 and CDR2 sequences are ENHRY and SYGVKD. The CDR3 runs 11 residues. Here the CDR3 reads CAISDGDEQFF. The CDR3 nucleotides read TGTGCCATCAGTGACGGTGATGAGCAGTTCTTC.

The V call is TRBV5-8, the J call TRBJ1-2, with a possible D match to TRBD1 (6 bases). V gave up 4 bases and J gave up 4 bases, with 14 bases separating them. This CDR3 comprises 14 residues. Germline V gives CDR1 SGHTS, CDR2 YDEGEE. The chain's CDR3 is CASSMRRGRYGYTF. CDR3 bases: TGTGCCAGCAGCATGAGGCGGGGGCGCTATGGCTACACCTTC.

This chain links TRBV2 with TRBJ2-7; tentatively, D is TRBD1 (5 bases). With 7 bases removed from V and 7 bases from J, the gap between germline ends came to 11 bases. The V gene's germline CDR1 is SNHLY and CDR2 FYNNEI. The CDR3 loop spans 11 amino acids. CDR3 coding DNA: TGTGCCAGCAAACCAGCAGGGGAGCAGTACTTC. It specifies CASKPAGEQYF.

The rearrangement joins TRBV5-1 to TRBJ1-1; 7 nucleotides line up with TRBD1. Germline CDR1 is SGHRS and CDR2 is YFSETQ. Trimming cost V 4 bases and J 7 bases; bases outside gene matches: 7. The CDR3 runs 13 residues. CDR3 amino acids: CASSIITGVEAFF. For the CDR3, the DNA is TGCGCCAGCAGCATAATTACAGGGGTTGAAGCTTTCTTT.

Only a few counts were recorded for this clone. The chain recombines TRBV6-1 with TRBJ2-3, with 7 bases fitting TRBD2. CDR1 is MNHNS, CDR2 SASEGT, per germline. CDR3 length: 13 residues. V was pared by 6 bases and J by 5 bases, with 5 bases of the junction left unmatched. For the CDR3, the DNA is TGTGCCAGCAGGGGCTCGGGAGGAGATACGCAGTATTTT. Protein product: CASRGSGGDTQYF.

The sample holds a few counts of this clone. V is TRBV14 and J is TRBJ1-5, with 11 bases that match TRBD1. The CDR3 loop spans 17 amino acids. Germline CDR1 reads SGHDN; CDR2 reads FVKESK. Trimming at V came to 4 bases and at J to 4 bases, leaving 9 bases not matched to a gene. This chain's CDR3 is CASSPRVRDRGNQPQHF. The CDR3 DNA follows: TGTGCCAGCAGCCCCCGTGTCAGGGACAGGGGGAATCAGCCCCAGCATTTT. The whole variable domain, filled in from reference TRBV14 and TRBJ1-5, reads EAGVTQFPSHSVIEKGQTVTLRCDPISGHDNLYWYRRVMGKEIKFLLHFVKESKQDESGMPNNRFLAERTGGTYSTLKVQPAELEDSGVYFCASSPRVRDRGNQPQHFGDGTRLSIL.

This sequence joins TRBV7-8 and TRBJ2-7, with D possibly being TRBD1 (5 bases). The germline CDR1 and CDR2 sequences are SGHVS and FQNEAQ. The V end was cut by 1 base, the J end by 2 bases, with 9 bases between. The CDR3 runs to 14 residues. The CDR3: CASSLVTGTYEQYF. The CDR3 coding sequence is TGTGCCAGCAGCTTAGTTACAGGAACCTACGAGCAGTACTTC.

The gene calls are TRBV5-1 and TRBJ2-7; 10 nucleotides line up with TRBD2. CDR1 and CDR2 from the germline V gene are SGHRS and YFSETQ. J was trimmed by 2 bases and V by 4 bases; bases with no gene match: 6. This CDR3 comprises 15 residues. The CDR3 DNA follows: TGCGCCAGCAGCCCACAAGCGGGGGGGGCCTACGAGCAGTACTTC. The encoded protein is CASSPQAGGAYEQYF.

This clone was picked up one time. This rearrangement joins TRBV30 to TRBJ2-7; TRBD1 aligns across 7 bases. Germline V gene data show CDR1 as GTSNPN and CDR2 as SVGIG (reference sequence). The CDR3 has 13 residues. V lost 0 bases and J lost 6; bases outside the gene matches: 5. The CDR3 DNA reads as TGTGCCTGGAGTGTTATAGGGGGCATCGAGCAGTACTTC. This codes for CAWSVIGGIEQYF.

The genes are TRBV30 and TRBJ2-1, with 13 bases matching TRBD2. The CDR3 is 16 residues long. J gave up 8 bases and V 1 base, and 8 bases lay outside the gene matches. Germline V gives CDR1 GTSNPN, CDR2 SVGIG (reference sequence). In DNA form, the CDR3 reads TGTGCCTGGAGTGCCCCCGGGACTAGCGGGACCTATGAGCAGTTCTTC. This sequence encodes CAWSAPGTSGTYEQFF.

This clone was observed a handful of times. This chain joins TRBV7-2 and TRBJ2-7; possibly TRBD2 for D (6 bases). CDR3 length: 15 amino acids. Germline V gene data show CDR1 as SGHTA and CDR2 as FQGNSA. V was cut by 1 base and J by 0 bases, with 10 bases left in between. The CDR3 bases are TGTGCCAGCAGCTTAGACCGGGACTTCTCCTACGAGCAGTACTTC. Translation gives CASSLDRDFSYEQYF.

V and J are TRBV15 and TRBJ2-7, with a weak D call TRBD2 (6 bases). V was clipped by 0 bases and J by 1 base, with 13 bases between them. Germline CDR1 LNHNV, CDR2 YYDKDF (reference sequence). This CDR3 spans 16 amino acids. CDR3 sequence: CATSRDLTRNSYEQYF. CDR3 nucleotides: TGTGCCACCAGCAGAGATCTGACTAGGAATTCCTACGAGCAGTACTTC.

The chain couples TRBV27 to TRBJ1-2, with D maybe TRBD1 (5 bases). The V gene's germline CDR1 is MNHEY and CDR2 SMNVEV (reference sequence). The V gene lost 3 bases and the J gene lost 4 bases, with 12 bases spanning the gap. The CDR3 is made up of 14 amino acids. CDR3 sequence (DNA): TGTGCCAGCAGTTTGGGGGGATCCAGCTATGGCTACACCTTC. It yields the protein CASSLGGSSYGYTF.

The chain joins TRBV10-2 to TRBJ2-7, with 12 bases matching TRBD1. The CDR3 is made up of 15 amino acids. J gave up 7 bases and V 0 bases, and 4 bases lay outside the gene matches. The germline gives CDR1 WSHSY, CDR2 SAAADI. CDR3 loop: CASSESGTGGWEQYF. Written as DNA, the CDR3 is TGCGCCAGCAGTGAGTCTGGGACAGGGGGCTGGGAGCAGTACTTC.

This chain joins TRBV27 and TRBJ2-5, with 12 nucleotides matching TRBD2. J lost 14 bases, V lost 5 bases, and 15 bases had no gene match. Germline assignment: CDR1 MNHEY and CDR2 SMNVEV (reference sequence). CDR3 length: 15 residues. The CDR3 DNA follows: TGTGCCAGCAGTGACTCGACTAGCGGGGGCGCCAAGAGATACTTC. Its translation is CASSDSTSGGAKRYF.

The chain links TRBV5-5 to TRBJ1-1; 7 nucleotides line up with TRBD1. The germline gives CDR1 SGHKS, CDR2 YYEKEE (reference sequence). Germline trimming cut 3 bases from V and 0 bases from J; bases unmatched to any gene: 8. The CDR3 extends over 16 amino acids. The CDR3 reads CASSSRTGFLNTEAFF. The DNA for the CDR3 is TGTGCCAGCAGCTCTCGGACAGGCTTCCTGAACACTGAAGCTTTCTTT.

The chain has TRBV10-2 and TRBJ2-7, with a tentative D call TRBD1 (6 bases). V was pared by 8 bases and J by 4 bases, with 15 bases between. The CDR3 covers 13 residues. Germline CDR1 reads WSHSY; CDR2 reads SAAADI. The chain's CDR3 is CASRRQDQYEQYF. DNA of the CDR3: TGCGCCAGCCGAAGACAGGATCAGTACGAGCAGTACTTC.

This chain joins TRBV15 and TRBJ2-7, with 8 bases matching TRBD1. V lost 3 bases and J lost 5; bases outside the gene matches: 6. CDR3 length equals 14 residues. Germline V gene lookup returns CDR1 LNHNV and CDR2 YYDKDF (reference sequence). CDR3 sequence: CATSRDREYNEQYF. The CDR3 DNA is TGTGCCACCAGCAGGGACAGGGAGTATAACGAGCAGTACTTC.

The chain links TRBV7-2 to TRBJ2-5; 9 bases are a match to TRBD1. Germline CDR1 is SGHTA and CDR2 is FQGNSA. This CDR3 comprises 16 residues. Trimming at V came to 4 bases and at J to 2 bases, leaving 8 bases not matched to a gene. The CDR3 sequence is CASSSRWDRAQETQYF. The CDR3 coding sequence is TGTGCCAGCAGCTCGCGGTGGGACAGGGCGCAAGAGACCCAGTACTTC.

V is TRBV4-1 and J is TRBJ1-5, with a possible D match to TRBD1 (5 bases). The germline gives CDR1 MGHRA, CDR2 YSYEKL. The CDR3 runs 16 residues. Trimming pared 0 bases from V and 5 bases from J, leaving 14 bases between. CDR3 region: CASSQEASWGDQPQHF. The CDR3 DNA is TGCGCCAGCAGCCAAGAGGCCAGCTGGGGGGATCAGCCCCAGCATTTT.

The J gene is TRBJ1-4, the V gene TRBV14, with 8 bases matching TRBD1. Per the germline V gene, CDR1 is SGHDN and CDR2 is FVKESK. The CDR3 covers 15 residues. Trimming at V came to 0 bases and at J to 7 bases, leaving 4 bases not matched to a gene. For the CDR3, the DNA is TGTGCCAGCAGCCAAGAAGGGACAGGCCTTGAAAAACTGTTTTTT. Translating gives CASSQEGTGLEKLFF.